This T cell receptor (beta chain) is drawn from a study of identical twins. From the 5' RACE reads, TCRdb called clonotypes with MiXCR, one entry per CDR3 protein. The sample has about 300,000 distinct CDR3 sequences; around an eighth are singletons. The V and J ends lost 3 bases and 1 base respectively, with 10 bases between them. Germline-derived CDR1 and CDR2 are DFQATT and SNEGSKA (reference sequence). CDR3 length: 13 residues. Healthy Caucasians made up all donors. This sample also belongs to another study, concerning yellow fever vaccine responses in identical twins.

This clonotype originated in a woman between 18 and 29 years old in good health. Sequenced: CD8+ T cells sorted from blood. This rearrangement joins TRBV20-1 to TRBJ2-7; possibly TRBD1 for D (6 bases). As DNA, the CDR3 is TGCAGTGCTAGGGACAGTTCTTCCTACGAGCAGTACTTC. It encodes CSARDSSSYEQYF.